This TCR beta chain was captured by sequencing in a study of neurological immune-mediated disorders. V gave up 1 base and J gave up 2 bases; unmatched junction bases: 4. The length of the CDR3 is 15 residues. From germline, CDR1 is SGHTA and CDR2 FQGNSA. Study-level results: Expanded clones shared no identical CDR3 amino acid sequences across subjects, which suggested private TCR-beta repertoires in all groups.

Time point described: longitudinal time-point 2. This clonotype was seen many times. Its antigen is undetermined. Synthesis of cDNA was performed by 5'RACE using 10-nucleotide random UMIs. The authors obtained over 160 million TCR-beta sequences from 15-18 subjects per sequencing run. TCRdb used MiXCR to reprocess the 5' RACE reads, holding one entry per CDR3 protein. The sample includes approximately 82,000 distinct CDR3 sequences, roughly 13% of them seen just once. Sequenced: PBMCs. This TCR came from a female donor with HTLV-1-associated myelopathy (HAM/TSP). The chain combines TRBV7-2 with TRBJ2-7; 8 nucleotides match TRBD2. The CDR3 reads CASSLERGPPYEQYF. As DNA, the CDR3 is TGTGCCAGCAGCTTAGAGCGGGGGCCACCCTACGAGCAGTACTTC.